The source of this T cell receptor (beta chain) is a study of CD8+CD57+ T cells in acquired aplastic anemia. On this clonotype: Its antigen remains unknown. A junction boundary mismatches the germline segment, possibly from a read error.

Using genomic DNA as the template, TCR beta VDJ and CDR3 profiling was carried out. Via MiXCR, TCRdb re-called the reads, giving one row per CDR3 protein. The repertoire holds 150,000 to 200,000 distinct CDR3 sequences, with 55% to 80% as singletons. Study-wide points: Patients showed no significant difference from controls in CD8+ Simpson's diversity. A set of approximately 30 CD8+ CDR3 sequences was shared between patients and controls, and these sequences appeared highly expressed in patients.

Germline CDR1 is LNHNV and CDR2 is YYDKDF (reference sequence). This CDR3 spans 15 amino acids. Sequencing was done on a sample of sorted CD4+, CD8+, or CD8+CD57+ T cells (not recorded which) from PBMCs. The chain recombines TRBV15 with TRBJ1-4, with a possible D match to TRBD1 (5 bases). The TCR comes from a human donor in good health. As DNA, the CDR3 is TGCGCCACCAGCAGAGATATCCAGGGTGGCGAAAAACTGTTTTTT. It is translated as CATSRDIQGGEKLFF.